Listed here is a single T cell receptor beta chain. The CDR3 contains 15 residues. V shed 4 bases and J 0 bases; nucleotides not matched to a gene: 4. Germline-derived CDR1 and CDR2 are LGHNA and YNFKEQ. The sample is drawn from a study of blood T cell repertoires in COVID-19. Turning to the study itself: Sources were T cells, B-cell-depleted T cells, or PBMCs; the material itself was cDNA or gDNA.

Profiled with immunoSEQ multiplex PCR; TCRdb holds only in-frame clones, not every one. This repertoire shows about 180,000 clones, approximately 89% found once; its top ten account for 4%. The chain couples TRBV4-2 to TRBJ2-7; 9 nucleotides line up with TRBD1. This clonotype was sampled from a woman younger than 45 with acute or convalescent COVID-19. Sample: peripheral blood. The DNA for the CDR3 is TGTGCCAGCAGCCGCGGGACAGGGCGCTCCTACGAGCAGTACTTC. Translated: CASSRGTGRSYEQYF.